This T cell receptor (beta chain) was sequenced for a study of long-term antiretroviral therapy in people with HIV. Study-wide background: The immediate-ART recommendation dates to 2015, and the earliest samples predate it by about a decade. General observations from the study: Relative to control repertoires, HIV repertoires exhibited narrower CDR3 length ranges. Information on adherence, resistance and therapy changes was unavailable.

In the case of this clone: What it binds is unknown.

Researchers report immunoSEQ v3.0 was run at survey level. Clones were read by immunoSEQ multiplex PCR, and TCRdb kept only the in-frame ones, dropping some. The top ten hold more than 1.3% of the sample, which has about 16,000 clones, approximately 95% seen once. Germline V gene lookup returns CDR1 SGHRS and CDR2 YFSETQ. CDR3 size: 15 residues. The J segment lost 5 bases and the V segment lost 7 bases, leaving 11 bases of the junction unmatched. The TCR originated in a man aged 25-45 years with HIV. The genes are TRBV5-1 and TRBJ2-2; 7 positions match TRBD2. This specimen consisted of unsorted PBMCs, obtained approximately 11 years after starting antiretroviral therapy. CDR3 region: CASCPAGGRTGELFF. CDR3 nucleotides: TGCGCCAGCTGCCCCGCCGGGGGGAGAACCGGGGAGCTGTTTTTT.